These 2 T cell receptor beta chains share one sample of origin, sequenced in a study of control samples from healthy donors and cancer patients (dated by TCRdb to 2018 to 2021). The library was produced with the immunoSEQ multiplex PCR assay. TCRdb provides this immuneACCESS table in a form limited to in-frame rearrangements. Some clones are lacking; in checked studies, under half of them reflect an unresolved V gene, and why the rest are absent is not known. For this sample the table gives over 70,000 clones, of which 70% to 90% were detected only once. In total, the top ten clones hold 8.5% to 10% of the sample. Sequencing was performed on PBMCs. The receptors here all came from a woman aged 45 to 65 with colorectal cancer.

This clone was observed a few times. The chain employs TRBV12-3 or TRBV12-4 and TRBJ2-5; D uncertain. CDR3 length: 12 amino acids. Deletions cut 5 bases from V and 4 bases from J, with 8 bases between. CDR3 protein: CASSRASETQYF. The CDR3 DNA reads as TGTGCCAGCAGTCGGGCCTCAGAGACCCAGTACTTC.

This clone was observed a handful of times. The V call is TRBV5-1, the J call TRBJ1-4; 7 bases are shared with TRBD1. This CDR3 contains 17 residues. Germline assignment: CDR1 SGHRS and CDR2 YFSETQ. With 4 bases clipped from V and 3 bases from J, the junction kept 12 bases outside the gene matches. In DNA form, the CDR3 reads TGCGCCAGCAGCCCCACAGGGGCCGCGGGGTCTAATGAAAAACTGTTTTTT. It encodes CASSPTGAAGSNEKLFF.